The source of this TCR beta chain is a study of regulatory T cells in long-lasting Graves disease. Study as a whole: Graves' patients diagnosed newly had used antithyroid drugs under 3 months. Study results and limitations: The persistent group shared around 2,700 public clonotypes, more than the approximately 890 shared by new patients. Persistent disease favored TRBV28, TRBJ1-2 and TRBJ2-5.

V was cut by 6 bases and J by 2 bases, with 11 bases left in between. The CDR3 length is 14 residues. Germline values: CDR1 SGHTA, CDR2 FQGTGA. Arm-PCR with iRepertoire HTBI primers amplified the CDR3 regions for these TCR beta libraries. Authors' methods: Gene usage covered about 62 TRBV and 14 TRBJ segments. TCRdb re-derived calls from the multiplex PCR reads in MiXCR, one entry per CDR3 protein. These V and J calls rely on TCRdb rather than the paper's analysis. The table lists around 250,000 distinct CDR3 sequences, 20% to 25% of them singletons. This clonotype was found many times. Its specificity is unknown. The time point here: newly diagnosed GD, antithyroid drugs for less than 3 months. Construction of the TCR library relied on RNA isolated from PBMCs.

The receptor was derived from a female donor with Graves disease. Specimen: peripheral blood mononuclear cells (PBMCs), collected at new diagnosis, from a patient treated with antithyroid drugs. The chain couples TRBV7-3 to TRBJ2-1; weak D call: TRBD2 (6 bases). This CDR3 is CASRVADTYNEQFF. CDR3 coding DNA: TGTGCCAGCAGGGTAGCGGATACCTACAATGAGCAGTTCTTC.